The entry below gives a single TCR beta chain sequence along with its context. The antigen it binds to is not known. The input lacks base qualities; no much larger clone sits a single base away. TCR cDNA was synthesized by 5'RACE template switching, which introduced a universal primer site and unique molecular identifiers. Priming for cDNA synthesis came from both the TCR alpha and TCR beta constant segments. Two PCR steps were used to amplify libraries, with sample barcodes and sequencing adapters being added in the second step. Sequencing of libraries was performed on Illumina HiSeq 2500 (2x100 bp) or NovaSeq (2x150 bp). Under the source paper's analysis protocol: Reads were demultiplexed and collapsed into UMI consensus sequences with MIGEC, and V(D)J alignment was performed with MiXCR. Using edgeR on replicate PBMC samples, clonotypes were called vaccine-responding if FDR was below 0.01 and the log2 fold change was above 5 up to day 15. CD4 or CD8 identity was assigned to each bulk clonotype according to whether the clonotype was present at higher abundance in the sequenced CD4 repertoire or the sequenced CD8 repertoire. The raw public data were reprocessed by TCRdb itself: fastp quality trimming at Q25, MiXCR clonotype calling, in-frame beta chains only. CDR3 protein sequences are deduplicated, and each keeps its most common genes and DNA. TCRdb assigned the V and J calls; the authors' analysis was not used. This sample comprises roughly 250,000 distinct CDR3 sequences, over 10% of them detected only once. The biggest ten clones account for roughly 0.5% of the sample.

The data derive from a study of T cells after yellow fever vaccination (dated by TCRdb to between 2018 and 2021). For the wider study: Libraries from fractions with low cell numbers were prepared with the SMART-Seq v4 Ultra Low Input RNA kit. To follow T-cell clones before and after primary and booster YFV17D yellow fever vaccination, bulk TCR alpha and beta repertoires were sequenced over time. Bulk PBMC replicates and cell subsets were isolated from blood drawn at multiple timepoints before and after both primary and secondary immunization. Two healthy male donors, one aged 18 to 30 and one aged 30 to 40 years, made up the cohort.

CDR1 and CDR2 were assigned from the germline V gene (reference sequence) as SEHNR and FQNEAQ. V loses 0 bases of germline sequence and J loses 2 bases, and the interval between the two ends is 12 bases. There are 16 amino acids in the CDR3, from cysteine to phenylalanine inclusive. The kept DNA is CDR3 alone, 48 bases in frame from the first base. The treatment or condition label corresponds to: live attenuated yellow fever vaccine strain. A standard Ficoll-Paque protocol was used to isolate PBMCs from peripheral blood. Dynabeads CD4 and CD8 positive selection kits were used to isolate the CD4 and CD8 T-cell fractions. RNA was extracted with TriZol from bulk PBMCs, CD4 and CD8 fractions, and dextramer-positive and dextramer-negative fractions. Results the study describes overall, beyond this receptor: Most clones expanded after primary vaccination (around 96% of CD4 and 80% to 90% of CD8) were re-detected after the booster, suggesting that broad memory maintenance occurred. Because only a couple of donors were included in the study, the extent to which the findings can be generalized is limited. Compared with the primary T-cell response, the secondary T-cell response was faster but weaker, reaching its peak on day 5 rather than on day 15. A small share of clonotypes occurred in both CD4 and CD8 compartments, likely arising from convergent recombination. Computational filtering was required because FACS-sorted repertoires could contain abundant contaminating clonotypes from the bulk population.

The receptor chain draws on TRBV7-9 and TRBJ2-3; the D gene is possibly TRBD2, with 6 bases matching. The material was CD4+ T cells sorted from PBMCs, obtained 45 days after the yellow fever booster vaccination. This receptor was taken from a man aged 30-40 years who received the YFV17D yellow fever vaccine. The bases read TGTGCCAGCAGCTTAGCTAGCGGCAGCTACACAGATACGCAGTATTTT. Its protein is CASSLASGSYTDTQYF.